These T cell receptor beta chains were read from a single sample in a study of blood T cells in healthy people across ages. From the 5' RACE reads, TCRdb called clonotypes with MiXCR, one entry per CDR3 protein. The profile shows 750,000 to 850,000 distinct CDR3 sequences, approximately 25% of them singletons. These records were also assigned to another study, of T cells of mothers and their children.

The sample consisted of blood. The receptors were gathered from a boy aged 10-17 years in good health. The CDR3 runs from the conserved cysteine through the conserved F or W. A D gene is named only where the DNA matches it firmly.

D: .; J: TRBJ2-3; V: TRBV5-1; length: 14; CDR3: CASSTGKSTDTQYF
D: .; J: TRBJ1-5; V: TRBV12-3/TRBV12-4; length: 12; CDR3: CASSLAVEPQHF
D: .; J: TRBJ1-2; V: TRBV28; length: 13; CDR3: CASSFRENYGYTF
D: .; J: TRBJ1-5; V: TRBV12-3/TRBV12-4; length: 15; CDR3: CASSLGDNSNQPQHF
D: .; J: TRBJ2-7; V: TRBV27; length: 16; CDR3: CASSLLGASVPYEQYF
D: .; J: TRBJ2-7; V: TRBV4-2; length: 17; CDR3: CASSHSEGGGSFYEQYF
D: TRBD1; J: TRBJ2-5; V: TRBV12-3/TRBV12-4; length: 14; CDR3: CASRLTGTGETQYF
D: TRBD2; J: TRBJ2-7; V: TRBV4-2; length: 16; CDR3: CASSPLASLGRYEQYF
D: TRBD1; J: TRBJ1-2; V: TRBV6-1; length: 16; CDR3: CASSEGFDRGNYGYTF
D: TRBD1; J: TRBJ1-6; V: TRBV6-2/TRBV6-3; length: 15; CDR3: CASGTGGLGNSPLHF
D: .; J: TRBJ1-5; V: TRBV28; length: 16; CDR3: CASNSWARMRNQPQHF
D: .; J: TRBJ1-2; V: TRBV30; length: 12; CDR3: CAWSAENYGYTF
D: .; J: TRBJ2-5; V: TRBV12-3/TRBV12-4; length: 13; CDR3: CASRTGPGETQYF
D: .; J: TRBJ2-5; V: TRBV28; length: 15; CDR3: CASSGYRNNIETQYF
D: .; J: TRBJ2-1; V: TRBV7-2; length: 15; CDR3: CASSLGGSAYNEQFF
D: .; J: TRBJ2-7; V: TRBV20-1; length: 13; CDR3: CSARGQGPHEQYF
D: TRBD2; J: TRBJ2-3; V: TRBV5-1; length: 15; CDR3: CASSATSREGDTQYF
D: .; J: TRBJ2-5; V: TRBV6-5; length: 17; CDR3: CASSLTGPLTQYNERFF
D: .; J: TRBJ2-7; V: TRBV18; length: 15; CDR3: CASSPSGALSYEQYF
D: TRBD2; J: TRBJ2-3; V: TRBV11-2; length: 17; CDR3: CASSPKGLAGVADTQYF
D: .; J: .; V: TRBV12-3/TRBV12-4; length: 13; CDR3: CASSPDETETQYF
D: .; J: TRBJ2-3; V: TRBV12-3/TRBV12-4; length: 14; CDR3: CASSLSLAIDTQYF
D: .; J: TRBJ2-3; V: TRBV7-2; length: 16; CDR3: CASSLGIGRLGDTQYF
D: .; J: TRBJ2-4; V: TRBV6-2/TRBV6-3; length: 14; CDR3: CASSYSSGGNIQYF
D: .; J: TRBJ1-1; V: TRBV19; length: 12; CDR3: CASSVEGTEAFF
D: .; J: TRBJ2-7; V: TRBV28; length: 13; CDR3: CASKLQGTDEQYF
D: TRBD2; J: .; V: TRBV28; length: 14; CDR3: CASRGGRALDEQYF
D: TRBD1; J: TRBJ1-1; V: TRBV9; length: 15; CDR3: CASSVEGAPNTEAFF
D: .; J: TRBJ1-1; V: TRBV12-3/TRBV12-4; length: 17; CDR3: CASSFWAGATMNTEAFF
D: .; J: TRBJ1-2; V: TRBV27; length: 13; CDR3: CASRAGIFYGYTF
D: .; J: TRBJ2-1; V: TRBV12-3/TRBV12-4; length: 15; CDR3: CASSFTAGSYNEQFF
D: TRBD1; J: TRBJ1-4; V: TRBV20-1; length: 13; CDR3: CSAQTGGGEKLFF
D: TRBD2; J: TRBJ2-1; V: TRBV3-1; length: 14; CDR3: CASSPSGNYNEQSF